This TCR beta chain was obtained from a study of post-analysis software for immune sequencing data. Across the whole study: The cohort encompassed relapsing-remitting, secondary progressive and progressive-relapsing multiple sclerosis disease courses. Overall study findings and caveats: Included in a set of 5 or 6 TRBV segments more frequent in patients than controls were TRBV5-6, TRBV5-1 and TRBV20-1. Clustering by F measure revealed strong co-clustering among samples prepared together in one batch. For normalized Chao1 diversity, multiple sclerosis patients scored significantly lower than controls did.

CDR1 is MNHEY, CDR2 SMNVEV, per germline (reference sequence). This CDR3 comprises 12 residues. Trimming left V 0 bases short and J 5 bases short, with 3 bases between. Libraries were made from TCR beta cDNA, and they carried unique molecular identifiers. MiXCR, applied by TCRdb to the PCR reads, yields one record per CDR3 protein. The profile shows 380,000 or so distinct CDR3 sequences, less than 40% of them singletons. This clonotype was observed a handful of times. Its matching antigen is unknown. The source material was blood. This receptor was obtained from a girl aged 5 to 17 with multiple sclerosis. J is TRBJ2-3 and V is TRBV27, with D unresolved. CDR3 protein: CASSLSEDTQYF. CDR3 DNA: TGTGCCAGCAGTTTATCGGAAGATACGCAGTATTTT.